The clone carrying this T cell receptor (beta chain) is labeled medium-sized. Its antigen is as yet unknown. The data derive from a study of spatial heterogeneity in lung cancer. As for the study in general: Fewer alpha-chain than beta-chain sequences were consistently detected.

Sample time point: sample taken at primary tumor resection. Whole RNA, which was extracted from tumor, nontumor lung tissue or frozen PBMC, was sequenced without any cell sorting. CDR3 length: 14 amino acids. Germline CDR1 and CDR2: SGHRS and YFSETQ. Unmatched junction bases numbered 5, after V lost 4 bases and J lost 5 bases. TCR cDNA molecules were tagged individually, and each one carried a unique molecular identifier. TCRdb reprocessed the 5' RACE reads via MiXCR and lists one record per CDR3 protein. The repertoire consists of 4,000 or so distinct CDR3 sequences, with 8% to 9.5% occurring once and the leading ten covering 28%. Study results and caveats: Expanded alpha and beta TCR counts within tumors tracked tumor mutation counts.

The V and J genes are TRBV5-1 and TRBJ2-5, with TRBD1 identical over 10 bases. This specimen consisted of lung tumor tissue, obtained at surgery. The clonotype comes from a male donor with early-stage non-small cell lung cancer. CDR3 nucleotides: TGCGCCAGCAGCCCTGACAGGGGGCTGGAGACCCAGTACTTC. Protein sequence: CASSPDRGLETQYF.